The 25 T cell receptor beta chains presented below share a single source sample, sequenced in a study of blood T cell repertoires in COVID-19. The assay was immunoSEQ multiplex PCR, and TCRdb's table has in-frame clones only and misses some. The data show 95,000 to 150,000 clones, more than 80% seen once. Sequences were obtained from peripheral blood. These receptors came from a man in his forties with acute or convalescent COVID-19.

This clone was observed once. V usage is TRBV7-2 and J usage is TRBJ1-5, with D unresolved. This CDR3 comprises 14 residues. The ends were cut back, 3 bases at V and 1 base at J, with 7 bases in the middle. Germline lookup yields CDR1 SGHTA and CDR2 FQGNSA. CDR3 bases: TGTGCCAGCAGCTTCGGGAGGAGCAATCAGCCCCAGCATTTT. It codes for CASSFGRSNQPQHF.

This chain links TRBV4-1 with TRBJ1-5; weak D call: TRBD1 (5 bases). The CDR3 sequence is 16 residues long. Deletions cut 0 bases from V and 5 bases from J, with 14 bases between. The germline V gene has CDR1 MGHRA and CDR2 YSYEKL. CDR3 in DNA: TGCGCCAGCAGCCAAGATGCAGCGACAGAGCATCAGCCCCAGCATTTT. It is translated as CASSQDAATEHQPQHF.

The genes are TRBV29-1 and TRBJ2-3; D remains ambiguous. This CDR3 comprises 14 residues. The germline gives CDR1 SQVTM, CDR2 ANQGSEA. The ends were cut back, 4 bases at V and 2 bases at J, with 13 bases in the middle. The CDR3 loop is CSVASGSVTDTQYF. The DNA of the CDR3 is TGCAGCGTTGCCTCGGGTAGTGTCACAGATACGCAGTATTTT.

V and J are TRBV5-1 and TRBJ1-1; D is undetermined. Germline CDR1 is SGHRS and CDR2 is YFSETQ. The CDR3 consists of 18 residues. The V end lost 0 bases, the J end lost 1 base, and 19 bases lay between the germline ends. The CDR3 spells CASSLETPGRKANTEAFF. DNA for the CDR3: TGCGCCAGCAGCTTGGAAACCCCGGGGAGGAAGGCGAACACTGAAGCTTTCTTT.

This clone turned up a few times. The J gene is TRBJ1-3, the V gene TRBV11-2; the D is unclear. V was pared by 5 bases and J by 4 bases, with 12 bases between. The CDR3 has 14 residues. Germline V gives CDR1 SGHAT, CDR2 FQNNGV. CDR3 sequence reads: CASSHGLEGNTIYF. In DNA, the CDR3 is TGTGCCAGCAGCCACGGCTTGGAGGGAAACACCATATATTTT.

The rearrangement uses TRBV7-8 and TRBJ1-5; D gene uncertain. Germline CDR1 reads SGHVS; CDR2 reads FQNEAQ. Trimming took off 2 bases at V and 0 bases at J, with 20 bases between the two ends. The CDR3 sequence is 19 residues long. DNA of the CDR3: TGTGCCAGCAGCTTACAAACTAACGCCAGACCTTATAGCAATCAGCCCCAGCATTTT. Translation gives CASSLQTNARPYSNQPQHF.

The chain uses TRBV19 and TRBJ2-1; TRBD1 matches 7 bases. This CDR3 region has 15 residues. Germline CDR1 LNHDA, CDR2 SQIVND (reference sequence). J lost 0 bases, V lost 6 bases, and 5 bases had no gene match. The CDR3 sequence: CASRPDRDSYNEQFF. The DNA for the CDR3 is TGTGCCAGTAGACCTGACAGGGACTCCTACAATGAGCAGTTCTTC.

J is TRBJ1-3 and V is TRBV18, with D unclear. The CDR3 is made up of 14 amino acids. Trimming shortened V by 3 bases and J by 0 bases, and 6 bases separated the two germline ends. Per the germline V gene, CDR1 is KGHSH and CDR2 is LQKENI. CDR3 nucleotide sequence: TGTGCCAGCTCACCGCAGAACTCTGGAAACACCATATATTTT. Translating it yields CASSPQNSGNTIYF. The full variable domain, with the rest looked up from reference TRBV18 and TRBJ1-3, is NAGVMQNPRHLVRRRGQEARLRCSPMKGHSHVYWYRQLPEEGLKFMVYLQKENIIDESGMPKERFSAEFPKEGPSILRIQQVVRGDSAAYFCASSPQNSGNTIYFGEGSWLTVV.

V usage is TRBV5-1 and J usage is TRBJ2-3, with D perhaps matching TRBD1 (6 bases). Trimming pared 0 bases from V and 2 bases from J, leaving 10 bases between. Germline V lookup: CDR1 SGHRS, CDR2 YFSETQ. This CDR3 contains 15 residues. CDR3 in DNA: TGCGCCAGCAGCTTGGTAGGGGGACACACAGATACGCAGTATTTT. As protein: CASSLVGGHTDTQYF.

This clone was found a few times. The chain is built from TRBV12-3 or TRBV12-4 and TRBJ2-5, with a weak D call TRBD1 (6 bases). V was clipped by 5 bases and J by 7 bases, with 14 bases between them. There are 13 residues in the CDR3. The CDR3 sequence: CASSHRVSGTQYF. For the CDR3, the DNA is TGTGCCAGCAGTCACAGGGTTTCTGGGACCCAGTACTTC.

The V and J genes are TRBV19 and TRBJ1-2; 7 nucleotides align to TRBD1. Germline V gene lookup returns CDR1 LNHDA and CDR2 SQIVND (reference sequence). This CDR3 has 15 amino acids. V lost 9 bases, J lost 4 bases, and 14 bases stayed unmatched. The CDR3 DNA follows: TGTGCCAGCCCTTCAGGAGACAGGGACCGCTATGGCTACACCTTC. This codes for CASPSGDRDRYGYTF. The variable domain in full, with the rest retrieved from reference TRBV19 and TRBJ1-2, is DGGITQSPKYLFRKEGQNVTLSCEQNLNHDAMYWYRQDPGQGLRLIYYSQIVNDFQKGDIAEGYSVSREKKESFPLTVTSAQKNPTAFYLCASPSGDRDRYGYTFGSGTRLTVV.

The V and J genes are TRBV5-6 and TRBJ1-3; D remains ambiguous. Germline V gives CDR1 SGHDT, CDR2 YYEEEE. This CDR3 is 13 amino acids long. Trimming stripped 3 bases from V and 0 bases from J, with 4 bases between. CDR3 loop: CASSWSSGNTIYF. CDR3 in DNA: TGTGCCAGCAGCTGGAGCTCTGGAAACACCATATATTTT.

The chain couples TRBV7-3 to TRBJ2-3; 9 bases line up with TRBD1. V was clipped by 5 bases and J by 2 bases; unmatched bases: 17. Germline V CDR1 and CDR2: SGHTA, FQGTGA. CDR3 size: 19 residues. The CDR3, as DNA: TGTGCCAGCAGCCCAACCGGGACAGGGTGGGGACGCCCCACAGATACGCAGTATTTT. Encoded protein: CASSPTGTGWGRPTDTQYF.

The CDR3 here is CASSSGQGAQNYGYTF. CDR3 nucleotide sequence: TGCGCCAGCAGCTCGGGACAGGGGGCCCAAAACTATGGCTACACCTTC. The V and J genes are TRBV5-1 and TRBJ1-2; TRBD1 matches 12 bases. V gave up 3 bases and J gave up 2 bases; unmatched junction bases: 5. The CDR3 sequence is 16 residues long. Per germline, CDR1 SGHRS and CDR2 YFSETQ.

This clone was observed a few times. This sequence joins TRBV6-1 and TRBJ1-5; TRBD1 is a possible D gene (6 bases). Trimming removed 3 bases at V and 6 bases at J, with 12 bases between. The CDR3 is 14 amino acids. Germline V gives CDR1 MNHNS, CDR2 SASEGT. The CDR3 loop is CASSDATGGQPQHF. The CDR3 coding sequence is TGTGCCAGCAGTGATGCGACAGGTGGTCAGCCCCAGCATTTT.

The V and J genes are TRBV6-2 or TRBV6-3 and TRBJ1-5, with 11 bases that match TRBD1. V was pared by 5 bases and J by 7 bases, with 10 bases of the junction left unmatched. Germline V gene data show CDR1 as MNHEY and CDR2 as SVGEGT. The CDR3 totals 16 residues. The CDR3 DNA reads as TGTGCCAGCAGTCACCCGCAAGGGACAGGGGGGCAGCCCCAGCATTTT. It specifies CASSHPQGTGGQPQHF.

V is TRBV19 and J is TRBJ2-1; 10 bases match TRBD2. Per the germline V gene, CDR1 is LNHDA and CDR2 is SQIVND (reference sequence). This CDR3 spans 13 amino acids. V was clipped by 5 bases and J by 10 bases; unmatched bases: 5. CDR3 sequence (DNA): TGTGCCAGTAGTCCCCAACTAGCGGGAGAGCAGTTCTTC. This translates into CASSPQLAGEQFF.

The CDR3 here is CASRGTANTGELFF. DNA of the CDR3: TGTGCCAGCAGAGGGACAGCGAACACCGGGGAGCTGTTTTTT. The chain uses TRBV7-2 and TRBJ2-2; 7 nucleotides match TRBD1. The germline V gene encodes CDR1 SGHTA and CDR2 FQGNSA. The CDR3 spans 14 residues. J gave up 0 bases and V 6 bases, and 1 base lay outside the gene matches.

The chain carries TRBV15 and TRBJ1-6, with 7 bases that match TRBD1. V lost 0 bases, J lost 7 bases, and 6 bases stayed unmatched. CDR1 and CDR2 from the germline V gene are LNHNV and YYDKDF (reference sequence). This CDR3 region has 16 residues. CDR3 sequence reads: CATSRDRDRGNSPLHF. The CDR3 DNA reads TGTGCCACCAGCAGAGATCGGGACAGAGGCAATTCACCCCTCCACTTT.

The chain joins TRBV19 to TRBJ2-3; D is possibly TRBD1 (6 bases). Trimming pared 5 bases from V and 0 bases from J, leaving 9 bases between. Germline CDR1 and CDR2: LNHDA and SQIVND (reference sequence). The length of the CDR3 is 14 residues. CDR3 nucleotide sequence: TGTGCCAGTAGTTCAGGGGTCAGCACAGATACGCAGTATTTT. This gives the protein CASSSGVSTDTQYF.

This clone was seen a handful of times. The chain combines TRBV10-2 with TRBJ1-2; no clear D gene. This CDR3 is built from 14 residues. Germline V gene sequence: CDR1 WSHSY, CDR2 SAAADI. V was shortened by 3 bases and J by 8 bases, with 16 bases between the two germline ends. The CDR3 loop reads CASSDSPPQAGYTF. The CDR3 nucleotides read TGCGCCAGCAGTGATTCACCTCCTCAGGCAGGCTACACCTTC.

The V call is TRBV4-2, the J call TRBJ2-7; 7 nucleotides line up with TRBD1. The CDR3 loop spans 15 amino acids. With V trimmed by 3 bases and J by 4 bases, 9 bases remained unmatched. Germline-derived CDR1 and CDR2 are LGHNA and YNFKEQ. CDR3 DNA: TGTGCCAGCAGCCAGGAGACAGGGTTAGGTTACGAGCAGTACTTC. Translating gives CASSQETGLGYEQYF.

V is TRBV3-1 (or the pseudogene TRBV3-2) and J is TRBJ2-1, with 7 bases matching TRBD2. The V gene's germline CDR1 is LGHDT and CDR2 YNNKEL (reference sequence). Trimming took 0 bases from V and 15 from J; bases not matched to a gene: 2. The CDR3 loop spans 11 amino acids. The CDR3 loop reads CASSQDAGVFF. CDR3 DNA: TGTGCCAGCAGCCAAGATGCGGGAGTGTTCTTC.

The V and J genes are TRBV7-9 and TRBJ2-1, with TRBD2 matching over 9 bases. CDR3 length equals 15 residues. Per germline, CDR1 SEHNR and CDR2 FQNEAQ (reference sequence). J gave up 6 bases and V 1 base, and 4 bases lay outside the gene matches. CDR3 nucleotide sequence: TGTGCCAGCAGCTTAGGAAGCGGGGGGCCCAATGAGCAGTTCTTC. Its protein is CASSLGSGGPNEQFF.

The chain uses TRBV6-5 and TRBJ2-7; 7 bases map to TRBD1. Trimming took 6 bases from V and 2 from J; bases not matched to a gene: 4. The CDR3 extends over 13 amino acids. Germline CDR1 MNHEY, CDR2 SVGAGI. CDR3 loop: CASRAGQAYEQYF. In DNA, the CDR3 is TGTGCCAGCAGAGCTGGACAGGCCTACGAGCAGTACTTC.